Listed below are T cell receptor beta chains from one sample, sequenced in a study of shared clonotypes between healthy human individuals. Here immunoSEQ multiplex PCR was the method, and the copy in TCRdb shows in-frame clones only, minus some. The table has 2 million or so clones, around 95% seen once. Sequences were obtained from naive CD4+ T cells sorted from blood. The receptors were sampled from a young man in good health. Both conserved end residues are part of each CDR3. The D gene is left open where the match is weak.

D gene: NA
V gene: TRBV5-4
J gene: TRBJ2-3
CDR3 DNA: TGTGCCAGCAGCTCCCCGGGCACAGATACGCAGTATTTT
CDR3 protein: CASSSPGTDTQYF

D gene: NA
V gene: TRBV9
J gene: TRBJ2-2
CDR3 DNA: TGTGCCAGCAGCGTAGGGGCGACCCAGATTCGAGCCGGGGAGCTGTTTTTT
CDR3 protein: CASSVGATQIRAGELFF

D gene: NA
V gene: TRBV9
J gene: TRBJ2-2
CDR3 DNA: TGTGCCAGCAGTGATAGGACCCCTAACACCGGGGAGCTGTTTTTT
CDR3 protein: CASSDRTPNTGELFF

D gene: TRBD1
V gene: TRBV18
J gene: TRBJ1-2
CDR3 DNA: TGTGCCAGCTCACCCAAACAGGGGGCTCCTAACTATGGCTACACCTTC
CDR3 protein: CASSPKQGAPNYGYTF

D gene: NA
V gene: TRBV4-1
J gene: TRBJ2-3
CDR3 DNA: TGCGCCAGCAGCCAGAGGAGCACAGATACGCAGTATTTT
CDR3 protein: CASSQRSTDTQYF

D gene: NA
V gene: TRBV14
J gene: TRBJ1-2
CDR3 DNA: TGTGCCAGCAGCCATGAGCCTTACTATGGCTACACCTTC
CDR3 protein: CASSHEPYYGYTF

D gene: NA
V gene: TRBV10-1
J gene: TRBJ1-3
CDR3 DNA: TGCGCCAGCAGTGAGTCCGGACAGAGCTCTGGAAACACCATATATTTT
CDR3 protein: CASSESGQSSGNTIYF

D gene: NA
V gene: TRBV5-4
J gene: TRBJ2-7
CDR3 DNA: TGTGCCAGCAGCTTGGAAGGCCCCTCCTACGAGCAGTACTTC
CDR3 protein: CASSLEGPSYEQYF

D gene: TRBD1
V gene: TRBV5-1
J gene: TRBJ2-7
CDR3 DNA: TGCGCCAGCAGCTTGAACTCCGGGACAGGGGGCGAGCAGTACTTC
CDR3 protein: CASSLNSGTGGEQYF

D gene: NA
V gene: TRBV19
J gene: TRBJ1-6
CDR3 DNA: TGTGCCAGTAGTTGGGACGGAACTCCCGCGCCCCTCCACTTT
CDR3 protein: CASSWDGTPAPLHF

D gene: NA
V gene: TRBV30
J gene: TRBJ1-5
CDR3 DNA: TGTGCCTGGACCCAGCAGGGCAATCAGCCCCAGCATTTT
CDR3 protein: CAWTQQGNQPQHF

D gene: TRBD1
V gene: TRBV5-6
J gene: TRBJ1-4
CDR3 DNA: TGTGCCAGCAGCCTATTCCTTGACAGGGAGGATGAAAAACTGTTTTTT
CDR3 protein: CASSLFLDREDEKLFF

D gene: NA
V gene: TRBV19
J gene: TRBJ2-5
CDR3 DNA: TGTGCCAGCCGGGCCCCATCGCCGGGGGAGACCCAGTACTTC
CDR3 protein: CASRAPSPGETQYF

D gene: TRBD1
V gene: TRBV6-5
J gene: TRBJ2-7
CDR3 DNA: TGTGCCAGCAAGCTCGGACAGGCGAACTACGAGCAGTACTTC
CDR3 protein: CASKLGQANYEQYF

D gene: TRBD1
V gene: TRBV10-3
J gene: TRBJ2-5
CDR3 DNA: TGTGCCATCAGTGACGGACAGGGTGGAGAGACCCAGTACTTC
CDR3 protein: CAISDGQGGETQYF

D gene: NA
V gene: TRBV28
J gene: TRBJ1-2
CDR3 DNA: TGTGCCTCCGGCCCTGGCTACACCTTC
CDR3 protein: CASGPGYTF

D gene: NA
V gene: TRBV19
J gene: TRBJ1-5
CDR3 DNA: TGTGCCAGTAGTGCCAATAGCAATCAGCCCCAGCATTTT
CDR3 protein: CASSANSNQPQHF

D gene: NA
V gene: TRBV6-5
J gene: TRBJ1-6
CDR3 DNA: TGTGCCAGCAGTTTAGGACGAAATTCACCCCTCCACTTT
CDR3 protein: CASSLGRNSPLHF

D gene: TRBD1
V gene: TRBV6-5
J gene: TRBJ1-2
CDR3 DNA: TGTGCCAGCAGCCGCGGACAGGGGGATGGCTACACCTTC
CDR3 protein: CASSRGQGDGYTF

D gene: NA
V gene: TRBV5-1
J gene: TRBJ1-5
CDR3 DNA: TGCGCCAGGTGTCCCCATGGTGTCGGCTATCAGCCCCAGCATTTT
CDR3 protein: CARCPHGVGYQPQHF

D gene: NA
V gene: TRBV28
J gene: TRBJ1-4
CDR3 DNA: TGTGCCAGCAGTTTATCGAGGGGAAAGGGGGCAACTAATGAAAAACTGTTTTTT
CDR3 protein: CASSLSRGKGATNEKLFF

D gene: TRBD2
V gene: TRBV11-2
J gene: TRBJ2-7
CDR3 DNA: TGTGCCAGCAGCCCACCAGCGGGAGGGCCGGGGGAGCAGTACTTC
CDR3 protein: CASSPPAGGPGEQYF

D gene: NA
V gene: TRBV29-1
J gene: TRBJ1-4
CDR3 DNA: TGCAGCGTCGGGGGGACACCGAACGGAAAACTGTTTTTT
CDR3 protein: CSVGGTPNGKLFF

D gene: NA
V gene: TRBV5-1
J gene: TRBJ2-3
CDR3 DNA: TGCGCCAGCAGCTTACCTGGGGATACGCAGTATTTT
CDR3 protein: CASSLPGDTQYF

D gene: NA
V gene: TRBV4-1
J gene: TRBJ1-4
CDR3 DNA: TGCGCCAGCAGCCAATTATACGCAACTAATGAAAAACTGTTTTTT
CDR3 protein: CASSQLYATNEKLFF

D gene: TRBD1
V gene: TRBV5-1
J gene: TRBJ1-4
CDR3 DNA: TGCGCCAGCAGCTTAAGGGACAGGGGGGATGAAAAACTGTTTTTT
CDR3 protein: CASSLRDRGDEKLFF

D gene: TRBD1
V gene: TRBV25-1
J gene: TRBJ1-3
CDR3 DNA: TGTGCCAGCAGTCGACAGGGGGCATCGGGAAACACCATATATTTT
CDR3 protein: CASSRQGASGNTIYF

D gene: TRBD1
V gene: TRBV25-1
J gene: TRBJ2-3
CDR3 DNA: TGTGCCAGCAGACAATCCACAGGGGGCGCGTCAAATGGGGATACGCAGTATTTT
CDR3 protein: CASRQSTGGASNGDTQYF